This T cell receptor (beta chain) was recorded in a study of T cell responses to AZD1222 COVID-19 vaccine. The table came from immunoSEQ multiplex PCR; TCRdb's copy has only in-frame clones and leaves some out. The sample holds 150,000 to 200,000 clones, about 89% seen once. Germline V lookup: CDR1 LNHNV, CDR2 YYDKDF (reference sequence). V lost 2 bases and J 0 bases, leaving 12 bases between the germline ends. The CDR3 extends over 16 amino acids. The sample was peripheral blood, taken 28 days after the second AZD1222 dose. The chain is built from TRBV15 and TRBJ2-3; a possible D gene is TRBD2 (6 bases). This TCR derives from an adult who received the AZD1222 COVID-19 vaccine. As DNA, the CDR3 is TGTGCCACCAGCAGAAGGCTAGCGTCTAGCACAGATACGCAGTATTTT. This gives the protein CATSRRLASSTDTQYF.